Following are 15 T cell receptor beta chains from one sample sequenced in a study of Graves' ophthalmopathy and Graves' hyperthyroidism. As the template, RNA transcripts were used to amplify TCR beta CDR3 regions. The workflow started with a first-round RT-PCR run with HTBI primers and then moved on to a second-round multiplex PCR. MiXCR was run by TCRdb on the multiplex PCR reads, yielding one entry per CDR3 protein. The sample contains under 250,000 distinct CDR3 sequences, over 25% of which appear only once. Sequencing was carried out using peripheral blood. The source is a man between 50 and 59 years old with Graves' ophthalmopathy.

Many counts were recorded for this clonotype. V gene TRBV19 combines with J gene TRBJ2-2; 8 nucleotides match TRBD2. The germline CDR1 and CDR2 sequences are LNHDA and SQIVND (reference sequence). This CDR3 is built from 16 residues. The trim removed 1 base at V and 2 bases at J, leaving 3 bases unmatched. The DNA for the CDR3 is TGTGCCAGTAGTATAGCACTAGCGGTTAACACCGGGGAGCTGTTTTTT. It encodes CASSIALAVNTGELFF.

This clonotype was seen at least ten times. CDR3 coding DNA: TGCAGTGCTAGTCCCCTTGACGGACCCTACGAGCAGTACTTC. Amino acids: CSASPLDGPYEQYF. The J gene is TRBJ2-7, the V gene TRBV20-1; D unresolved. Trimming left V 3 bases short and J 2 bases short, with 14 bases between. Germline loops: CDR1 DFQATT, CDR2 SNEGSKA (reference sequence). CDR3 size: 14 residues.

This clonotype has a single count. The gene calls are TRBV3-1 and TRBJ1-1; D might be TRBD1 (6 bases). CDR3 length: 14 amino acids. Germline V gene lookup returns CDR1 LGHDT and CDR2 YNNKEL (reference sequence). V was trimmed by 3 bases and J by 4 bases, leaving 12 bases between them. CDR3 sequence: CASSQGQSGTEAFF. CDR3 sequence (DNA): TGTGCCAGCAGCCAGGGACAATCGGGCACTGAAGCTTTCTTT. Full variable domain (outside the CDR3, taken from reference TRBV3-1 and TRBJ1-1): DTAVSQTPKYLVTQMGNDKSIKCEQNLGHDTMYWYKQDSKKFLKIMFSYNNKELIINETVPNRFSPKSPDKAHLNLHINSLELGDSAVYFCASSQGQSGTEAFFGQGTRLTVV.

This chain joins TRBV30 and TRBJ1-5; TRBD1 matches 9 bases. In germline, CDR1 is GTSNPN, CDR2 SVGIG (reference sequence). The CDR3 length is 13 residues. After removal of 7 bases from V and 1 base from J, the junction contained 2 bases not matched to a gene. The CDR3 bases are TGTGCCTTCGGACAGGGGAGCAATCAGCCCCAGCATTTT. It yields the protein CAFGQGSNQPQHF.

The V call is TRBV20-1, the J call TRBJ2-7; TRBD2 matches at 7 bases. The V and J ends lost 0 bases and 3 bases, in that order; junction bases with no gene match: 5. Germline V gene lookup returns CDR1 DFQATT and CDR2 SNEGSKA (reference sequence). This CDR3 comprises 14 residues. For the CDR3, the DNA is TGCAGTGCTAGAGACCCGGGACTAAACTACGAGCAGTACTTC. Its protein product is CSARDPGLNYEQYF.

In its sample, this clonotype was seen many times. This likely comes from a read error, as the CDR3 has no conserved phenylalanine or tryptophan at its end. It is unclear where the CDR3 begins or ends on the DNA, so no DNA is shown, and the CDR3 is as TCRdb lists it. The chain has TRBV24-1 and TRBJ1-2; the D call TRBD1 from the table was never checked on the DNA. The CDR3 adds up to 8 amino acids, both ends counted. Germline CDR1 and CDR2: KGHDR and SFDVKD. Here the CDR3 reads CATGAGDV.

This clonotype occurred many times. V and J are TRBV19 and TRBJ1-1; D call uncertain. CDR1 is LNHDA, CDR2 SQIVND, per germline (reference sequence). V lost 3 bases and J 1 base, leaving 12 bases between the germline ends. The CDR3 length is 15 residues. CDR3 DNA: TGTGCCAGTAGTATTTATGACGGAGAGAACACTGAAGCTTTCTTT. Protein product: CASSIYDGENTEAFF. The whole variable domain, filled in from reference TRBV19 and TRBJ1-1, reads DGGITQSPKYLFRKEGQNVTLSCEQNLNHDAMYWYRQDPGQGLRLIYYSQIVNDFQKGDIAEGYSVSREKKESFPLTVTSAQKNPTAFYLCASSIYDGENTEAFFGQGTRLTVV.

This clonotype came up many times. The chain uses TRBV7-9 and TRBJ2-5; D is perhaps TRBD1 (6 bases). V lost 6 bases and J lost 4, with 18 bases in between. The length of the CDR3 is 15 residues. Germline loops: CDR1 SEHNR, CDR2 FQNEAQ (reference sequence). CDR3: CASSYPTGIGETQYF. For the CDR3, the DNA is TGTGCCAGCAGTTACCCGACAGGTATTGGAGAGACCCAGTACTTC.

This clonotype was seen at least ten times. The CDR3 spells CASSPSGQGFFSYEQYF. CDR3 sequence (DNA): TGTGCCAGCAGCCCCTCGGGACAGGGCTTCTTCTCCTACGAGCAGTACTTC. This sequence joins TRBV7-9 and TRBJ2-7; 9 positions agree with TRBD1. Germline V gene data show CDR1 as SEHNR and CDR2 as FQNEAQ (reference sequence). The CDR3 extends over 17 amino acids. J gave up 0 bases and V 5 bases, and 11 bases lay outside the gene matches.

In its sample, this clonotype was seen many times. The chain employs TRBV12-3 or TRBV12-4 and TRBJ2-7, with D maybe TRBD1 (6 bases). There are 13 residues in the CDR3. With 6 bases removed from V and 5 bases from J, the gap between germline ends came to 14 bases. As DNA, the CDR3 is TGTGCCAGCAGGTTGGGCAGGGGTAACGAGCAGTACTTC. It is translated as CASRLGRGNEQYF.

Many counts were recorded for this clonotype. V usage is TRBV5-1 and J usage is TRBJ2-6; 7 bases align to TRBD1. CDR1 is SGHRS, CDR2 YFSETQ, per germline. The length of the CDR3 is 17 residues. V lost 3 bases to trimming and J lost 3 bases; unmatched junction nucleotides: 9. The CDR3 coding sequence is TGCGCCAGCAGCTCGACCGCCCGGGACAGTGGGGCCAACGTCCTGACTTTC. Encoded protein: CASSSTARDSGANVLTF.

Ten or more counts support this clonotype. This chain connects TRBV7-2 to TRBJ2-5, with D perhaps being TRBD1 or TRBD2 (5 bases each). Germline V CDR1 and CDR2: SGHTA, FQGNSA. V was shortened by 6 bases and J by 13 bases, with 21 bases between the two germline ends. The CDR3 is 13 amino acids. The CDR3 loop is CASRPEGLGLLYF. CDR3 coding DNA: TGTGCCAGCAGGCCCGAGGGGCTGGGGCTTCTGTACTTC.

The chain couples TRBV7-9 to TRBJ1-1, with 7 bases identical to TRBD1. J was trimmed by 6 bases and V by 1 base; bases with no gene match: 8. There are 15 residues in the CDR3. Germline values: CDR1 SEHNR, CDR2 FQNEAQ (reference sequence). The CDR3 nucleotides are TGTGCCAGCAGCTTAGAAGTGGGACAGACCGCTGAAGCTTTCTTT. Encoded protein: CASSLEVGQTAEAFF.

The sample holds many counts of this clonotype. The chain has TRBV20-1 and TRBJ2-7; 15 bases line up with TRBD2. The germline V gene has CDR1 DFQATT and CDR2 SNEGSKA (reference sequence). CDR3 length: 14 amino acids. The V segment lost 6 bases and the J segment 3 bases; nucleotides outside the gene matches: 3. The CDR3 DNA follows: TGCAGTGCCGGGACTAGCGGGAGGTTCTACGAGCAGTACTTC. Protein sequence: CSAGTSGRFYEQYF.

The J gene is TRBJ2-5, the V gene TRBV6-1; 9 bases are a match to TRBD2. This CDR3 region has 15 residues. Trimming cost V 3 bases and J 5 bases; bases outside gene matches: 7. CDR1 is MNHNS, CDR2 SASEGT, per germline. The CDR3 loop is CASSERGLAVETQYF. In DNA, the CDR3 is TGTGCCAGCAGTGAGAGGGGACTAGCCGTGGAGACCCAGTACTTC.